The entry below describes one TCR beta chain. The data derive from a study of cytomegalovirus exposure and HLA in healthy donors. Per the germline V gene, CDR1 is SEHNR and CDR2 is FQNEAQ (reference sequence). The V end was cut by 2 bases, the J end by 5 bases, with 13 bases between. The CDR3 runs 14 residues. PCR primers comprised 60 Vbeta and 13 Jbeta primers. Sequencing was performed with immunoSEQ multiplex PCR; in TCRdb, only in-frame clones are kept and a portion is missing. The sample yields around 140,000 clones, roughly 73% seen once. The TCR was taken from a man aged 35-49 years in good health and CMV-seronegative. The V and J genes are TRBV7-9 and TRBJ2-7; D remains ambiguous. The material sequenced was PBMCs. The CDR3 loop reads CASSLSQERHEQYF. The CDR3, as DNA: TGTGCCAGCAGCTTAAGCCAGGAACGACACGAGCAGTACTTC.